A selection of T cell receptor beta chains follows, all from one sample in a study of circulating and synovial CD4+ cells in juvenile arthritis. Measured with immunoSEQ multiplex PCR; TCRdb has only the in-frame clones, and not every one. The sample has around 13,000 clones, around 80% seen once. What was sequenced was CD4+ T cells from synovial fluid. These receptors came from a human patient with juvenile idiopathic arthritis. Some clones in this sample may be carry-over from other donors' samples. Each CDR3 is given with its conserved first and last residue. Each record gives: V gene, D gene, J gene, clone size, CDR3 protein, CDR3 DNA. A D gene is named only where the DNA matches it firmly. Some rows mark clone size as missing; the rest say once, few, many or name a class of expanded clone.

v_gene: TRBV30; d_gene: NA; j_gene: TRBJ2-7; abundance: NA; CDR3aa: CAWSFTGYSYEQYF; CDR3nt: TGTGCCTGGAGTTTCACAGGGTACTCCTACGAGCAGTACTTC
v_gene: TRBV27; d_gene: NA; j_gene: TRBJ2-2; abundance: few; CDR3aa: CASSLSRTGELFF; CDR3nt: TGTGCCAGCAGTCTTAGTCGTACCGGGGAGCTGTTTTTT
v_gene: TRBV4-3; d_gene: NA; j_gene: TRBJ1-6; abundance: NA; CDR3aa: CASSQALGALSPLHF; CDR3nt: TGCGCCAGCAGCCAAGCCCTGGGGGCACTTTCACCCCTCCACTTT
v_gene: TRBV15; d_gene: TRBD1; j_gene: TRBJ1-3; abundance: NA; CDR3aa: CATSREAGGFQGNTIYF; CDR3nt: TGTGCCACCAGCAGAGAGGCAGGGGGCTTCCAAGGAAACACCATATATTTT
v_gene: TRBV9; d_gene: NA; j_gene: TRBJ2-6; abundance: NA; CDR3aa: CASSVGAVGGSRGGANVLTF; CDR3nt: TGTGCCAGCAGCGTAGGGGCCGTTGGGGGCTCCAGGGGAGGGGCCAACGTCCTGACTTTC
v_gene: TRBV10-1; d_gene: TRBD1; j_gene: TRBJ2-7; abundance: NA; CDR3aa: CASQRDSLSYEQYF; CDR3nt: TGCGCCAGTCAACGGGACAGCCTCTCCTACGAGCAGTACTTC
v_gene: TRBV7-8; d_gene: NA; j_gene: TRBJ2-3; abundance: once; CDR3aa: CASSSHRGTDTQYF; CDR3nt: TGTGCCAGCAGCTCTCACCGGGGCACAGATACGCAGTATTTT
v_gene: TRBV21-1; d_gene: NA; j_gene: TRBJ1-2; abundance: NA; CDR3aa: CASSKEGVEGQNFYGYTF; CDR3nt: TGTGCCAGCAGCAAAGAGGGGGTAGAGGGACAGAACTTCTATGGCTACACCTTC
v_gene: TRBV25-1; d_gene: NA; j_gene: TRBJ2-3; abundance: NA; CDR3aa: CASGVSGSADTQYF; CDR3nt: TGTGCCAGCGGGGTTTCGGGATCCGCAGATACGCAGTATTTC
v_gene: TRBV6-1; d_gene: NA; j_gene: TRBJ2-7; abundance: NA; CDR3aa: CAATLGGAEQYF; CDR3nt: TGTGCCGCAACGTTGGGGGGGGCCGAGCAGTACTTC
v_gene: TRBV4-2; d_gene: NA; j_gene: TRBJ1-2; abundance: NA; CDR3aa: CASSQEVRTLNYGYTF; CDR3nt: TGTGCCAGCAGCCAAGAAGTCAGGACATTAAACTATGGCTACACCTTC
v_gene: TRBV19; d_gene: NA; j_gene: TRBJ2-7; abundance: few; CDR3aa: CASSTLAAYEQYF; CDR3nt: TGTGCCAGTAGTACGCTAGCTGCGTACGAGCAGTACTTC
v_gene: TRBV15; d_gene: NA; j_gene: TRBJ2-5; abundance: NA; CDR3aa: CATSRVRLEKETQYF; CDR3nt: TGTGCCACCAGCAGAGTTCGGCTAGAAAAAGAGACCCAGTACTTC
v_gene: TRBV29-1; d_gene: NA; j_gene: TRBJ2-7; abundance: NA; CDR3aa: CSVGQTAYEQYF; CDR3nt: TGCAGCGTTGGACAGACAGCCTACGAGCAGTACTTC
v_gene: TRBV7-2; d_gene: NA; j_gene: TRBJ2-3; abundance: few; CDR3aa: CASSLWSMLSTDTQYF; CDR3nt: TGTGCCAGCAGCTTATGGAGTATGTTGAGCACAGATACGCAGTATTTT
v_gene: TRBV25-1; d_gene: TRBD1; j_gene: TRBJ2-2; abundance: NA; CDR3aa: CASSDSRQGDTGELFF; CDR3nt: TGTGCCAGCAGTGATTCCCGACAGGGGGACACCGGGGAGCTGTTTTTT